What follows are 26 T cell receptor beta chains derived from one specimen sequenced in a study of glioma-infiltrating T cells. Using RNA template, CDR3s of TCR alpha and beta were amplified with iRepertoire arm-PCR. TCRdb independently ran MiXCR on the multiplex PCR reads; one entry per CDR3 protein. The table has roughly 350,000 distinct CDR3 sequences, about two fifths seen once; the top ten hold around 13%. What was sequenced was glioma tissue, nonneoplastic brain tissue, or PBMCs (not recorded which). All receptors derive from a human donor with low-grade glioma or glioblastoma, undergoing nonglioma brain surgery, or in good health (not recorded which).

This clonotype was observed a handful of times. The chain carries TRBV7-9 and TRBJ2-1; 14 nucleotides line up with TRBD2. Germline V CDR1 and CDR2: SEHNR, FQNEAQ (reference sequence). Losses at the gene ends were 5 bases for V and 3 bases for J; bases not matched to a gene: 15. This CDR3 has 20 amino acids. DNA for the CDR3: TGTGCCAGCAGCCAATTCCCCGGGACTAGCGGGAGCAGGGACTACAATGAGCAGTTCTTC. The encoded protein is CASSQFPGTSGSRDYNEQFF.

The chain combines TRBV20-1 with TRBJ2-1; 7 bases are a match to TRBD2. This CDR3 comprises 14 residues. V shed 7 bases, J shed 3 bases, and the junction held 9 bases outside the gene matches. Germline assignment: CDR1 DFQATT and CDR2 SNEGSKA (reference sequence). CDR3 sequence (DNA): TGCAGTGTAGCAGGGAGGGGATTCTACAATGAGCAGTTCTTC. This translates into CSVAGRGFYNEQFF.

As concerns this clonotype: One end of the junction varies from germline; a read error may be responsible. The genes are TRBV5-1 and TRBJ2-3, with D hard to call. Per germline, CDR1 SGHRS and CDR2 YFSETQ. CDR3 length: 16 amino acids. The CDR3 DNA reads TGCGCCAGCAGCTTGGAGTCTAGAGTCGGCACAGATGCGCAGTATTTT. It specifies CASSLESRVGTDAQYF.

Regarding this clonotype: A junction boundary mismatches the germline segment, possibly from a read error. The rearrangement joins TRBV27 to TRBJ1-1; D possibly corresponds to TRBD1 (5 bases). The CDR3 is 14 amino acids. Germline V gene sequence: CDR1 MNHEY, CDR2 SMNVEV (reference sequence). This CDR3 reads CASSLSSGWTEALF. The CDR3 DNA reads TGTGCCAGCAGTTTAAGCTCAGGGTGGACTGAAGCTTTGTTT.

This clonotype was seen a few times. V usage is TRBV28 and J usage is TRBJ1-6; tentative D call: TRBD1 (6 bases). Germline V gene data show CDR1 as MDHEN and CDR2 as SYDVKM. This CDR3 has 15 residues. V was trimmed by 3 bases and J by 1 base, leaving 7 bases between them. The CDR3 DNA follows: TGTGCCAGCAGTTTTCAGGGGTCCTATAATTCACCCCTCCACTTT. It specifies CASSFQGSYNSPLHF.

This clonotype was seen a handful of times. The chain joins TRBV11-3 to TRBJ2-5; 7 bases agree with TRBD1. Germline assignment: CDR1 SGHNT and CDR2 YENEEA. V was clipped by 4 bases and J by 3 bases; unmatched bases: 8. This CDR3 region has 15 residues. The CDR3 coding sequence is TGTGCCAGCAGCTCGGGACAGTTCGGGGAAGAGACCCAGTACTTC. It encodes CASSSGQFGEETQYF.

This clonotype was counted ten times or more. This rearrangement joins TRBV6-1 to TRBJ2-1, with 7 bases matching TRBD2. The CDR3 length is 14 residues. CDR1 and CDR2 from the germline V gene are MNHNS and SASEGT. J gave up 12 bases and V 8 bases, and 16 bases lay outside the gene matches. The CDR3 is CASGMGSGGGGQFF. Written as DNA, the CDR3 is TGTGCCAGCGGGATGGGGTCGGGGGGAGGAGGGCAGTTCTTC.

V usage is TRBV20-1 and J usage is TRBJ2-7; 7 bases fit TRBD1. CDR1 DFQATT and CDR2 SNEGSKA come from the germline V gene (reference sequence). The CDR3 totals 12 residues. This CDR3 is CSTGTAFYEQYF. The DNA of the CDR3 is TGCAGCACCGGGACAGCCTTCTACGAGCAGTACTTC.

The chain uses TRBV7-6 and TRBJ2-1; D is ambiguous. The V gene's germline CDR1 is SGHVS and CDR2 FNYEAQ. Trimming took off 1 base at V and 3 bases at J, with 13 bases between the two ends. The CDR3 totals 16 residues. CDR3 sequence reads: CASSLGVDGIYNEQFF. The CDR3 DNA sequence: TGTGCCAGCAGCTTAGGAGTGGACGGAATCTACAATGAGCAGTTCTTC.

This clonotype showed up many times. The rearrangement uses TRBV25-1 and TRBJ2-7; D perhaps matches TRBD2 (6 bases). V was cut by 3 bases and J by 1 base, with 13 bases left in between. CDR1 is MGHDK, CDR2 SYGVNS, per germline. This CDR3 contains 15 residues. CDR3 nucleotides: TGTGCCAGCAGTGACCAATTGGGGGGTTCCTACGAGCAGTACTTC. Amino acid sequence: CASSDQLGGSYEQYF.

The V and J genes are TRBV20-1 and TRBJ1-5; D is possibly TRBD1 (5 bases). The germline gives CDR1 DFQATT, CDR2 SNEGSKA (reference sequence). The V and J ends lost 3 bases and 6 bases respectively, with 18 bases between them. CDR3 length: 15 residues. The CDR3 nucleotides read TGCAGTGCTAGGGGGGGTGTGGGGACGAGTCAGCCCCAGCATTTT. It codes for CSARGGVGTSQPQHF.

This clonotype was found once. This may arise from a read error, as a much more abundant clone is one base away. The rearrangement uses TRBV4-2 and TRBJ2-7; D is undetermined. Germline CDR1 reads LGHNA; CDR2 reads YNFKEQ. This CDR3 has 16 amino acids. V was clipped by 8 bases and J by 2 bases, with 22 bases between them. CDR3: CASGLDLAVPPYEQYF. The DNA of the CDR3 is TGTGCCAGCGGCTTAGATTTGGCGGTCCCCCCCTACGAGCAGTACTTC.

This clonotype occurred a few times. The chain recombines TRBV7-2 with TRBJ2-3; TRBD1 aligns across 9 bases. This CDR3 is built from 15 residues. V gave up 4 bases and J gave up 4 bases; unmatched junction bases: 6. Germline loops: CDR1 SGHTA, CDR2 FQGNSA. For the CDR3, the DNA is TGTGCCAGCAGCTCAAACAGGGGGCAGGCAGATACGCAGTATTTT. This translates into CASSSNRGQADTQYF. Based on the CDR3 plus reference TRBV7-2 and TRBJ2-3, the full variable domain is GAGVSQSPSNKVTEKGKDVELRCDPISGHTALYWYRQSLGQGLEFLIYFQGNSAPDKSGLPSDRFSAERTGGSVSTLTIQRTQQEDSAVYLCASSSNRGQADTQYFGPGTRLTVL.

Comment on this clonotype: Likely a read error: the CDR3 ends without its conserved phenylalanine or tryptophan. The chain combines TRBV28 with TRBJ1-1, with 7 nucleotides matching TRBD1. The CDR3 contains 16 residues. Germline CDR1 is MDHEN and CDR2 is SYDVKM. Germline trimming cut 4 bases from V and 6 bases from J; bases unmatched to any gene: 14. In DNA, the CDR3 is TGTGCCAGCAGTTCCTCGCTTACAGGGGAGGGCGCTGAAGCTTTCCTT. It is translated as CASSSSLTGEGAEAFL.

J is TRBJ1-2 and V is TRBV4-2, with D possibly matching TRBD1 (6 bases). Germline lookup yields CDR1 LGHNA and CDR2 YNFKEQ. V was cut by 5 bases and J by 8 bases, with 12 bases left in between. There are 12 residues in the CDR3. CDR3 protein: CASSSQGGGYTF. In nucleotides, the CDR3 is TGTGCCAGCAGCTCACAGGGAGGAGGCTACACCTTC.

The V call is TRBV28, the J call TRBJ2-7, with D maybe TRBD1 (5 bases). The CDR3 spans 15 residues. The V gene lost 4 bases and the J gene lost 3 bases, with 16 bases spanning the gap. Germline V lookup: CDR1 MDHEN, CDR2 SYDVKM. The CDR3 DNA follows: TGTGCCAGCAGTTCCTCGCGACAGTTCTTCTACGAGCAGTACTTC. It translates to CASSSSRQFFYEQYF.

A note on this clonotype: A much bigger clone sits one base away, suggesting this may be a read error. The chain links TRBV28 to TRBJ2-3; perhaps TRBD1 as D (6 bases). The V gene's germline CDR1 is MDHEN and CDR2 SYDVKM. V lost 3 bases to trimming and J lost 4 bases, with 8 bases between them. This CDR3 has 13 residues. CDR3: CASSLGAADTQYF. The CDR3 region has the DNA TGTGCCAGCAGTTTGGGGGCAGCAGATACGCAGTATTTT.

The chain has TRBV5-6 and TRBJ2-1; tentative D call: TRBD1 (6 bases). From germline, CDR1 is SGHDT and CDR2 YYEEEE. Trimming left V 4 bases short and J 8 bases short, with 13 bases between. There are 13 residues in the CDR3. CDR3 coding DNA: TGTGCCAGCAGCCCGGACACAGGGTATGAGCAGTTCTTC. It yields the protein CASSPDTGYEQFF.

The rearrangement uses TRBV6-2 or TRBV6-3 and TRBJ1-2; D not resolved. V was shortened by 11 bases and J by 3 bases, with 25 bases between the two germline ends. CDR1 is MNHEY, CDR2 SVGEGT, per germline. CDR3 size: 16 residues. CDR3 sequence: CAGSYSSAAHDYGYTF. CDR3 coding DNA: TGTGCCGGCTCCTACTCCTCCGCGGCCCACGACTATGGCTACACCTTC.

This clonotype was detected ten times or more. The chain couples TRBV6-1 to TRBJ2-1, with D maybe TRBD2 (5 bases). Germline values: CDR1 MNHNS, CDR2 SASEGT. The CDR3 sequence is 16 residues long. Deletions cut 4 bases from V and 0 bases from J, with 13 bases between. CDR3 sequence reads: CASSGQRDSSYNEQFF. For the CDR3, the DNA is TGTGCCAGCAGTGGCCAGAGGGATAGCTCCTACAATGAGCAGTTCTTC.

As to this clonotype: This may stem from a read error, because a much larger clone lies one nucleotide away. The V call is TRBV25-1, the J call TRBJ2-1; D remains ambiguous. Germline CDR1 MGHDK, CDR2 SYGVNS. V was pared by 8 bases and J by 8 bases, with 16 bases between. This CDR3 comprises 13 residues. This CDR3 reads CASRISGDDEQFF. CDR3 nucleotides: TGTGCCAGCCGGATTAGTGGAGACGATGAGCAGTTCTTC.

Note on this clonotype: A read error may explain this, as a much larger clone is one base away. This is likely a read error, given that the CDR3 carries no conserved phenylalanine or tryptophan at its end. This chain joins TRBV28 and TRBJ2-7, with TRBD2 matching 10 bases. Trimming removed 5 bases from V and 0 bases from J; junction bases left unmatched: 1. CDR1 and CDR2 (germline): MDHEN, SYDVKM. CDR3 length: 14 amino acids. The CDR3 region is CASSTSGNSYEQYL. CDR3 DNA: TGTGCCAGCAGTACTAGCGGGAACTCCTACGAGCAGTACCTC.

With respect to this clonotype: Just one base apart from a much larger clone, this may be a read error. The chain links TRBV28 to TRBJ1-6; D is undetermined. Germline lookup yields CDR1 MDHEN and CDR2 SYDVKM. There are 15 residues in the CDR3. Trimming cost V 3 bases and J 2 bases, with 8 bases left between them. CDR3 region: CASSFTLTYNSPLHF. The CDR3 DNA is TGTGCCAGCAGTTTTACCCTCACCTATAATTCACCCCTCCACTTT.

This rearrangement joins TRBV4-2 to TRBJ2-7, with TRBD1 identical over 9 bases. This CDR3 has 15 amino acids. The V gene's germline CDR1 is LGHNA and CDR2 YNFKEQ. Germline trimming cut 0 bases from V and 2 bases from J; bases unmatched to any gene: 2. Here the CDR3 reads CASSQDGQGTYEQYF. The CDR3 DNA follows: TGTGCCAGCAGCCAAGACGGACAGGGGACCTACGAGCAGTACTTC.

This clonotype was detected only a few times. CDR3 loop: CASSQDGRGRGEQYF. For the CDR3, the DNA is TGCGCCAGCAGCCAAGACGGGAGGGGGCGAGGCGAGCAGTACTTC. V gene TRBV4-1 combines with J gene TRBJ2-7, with D possibly matching TRBD2 (8 bases). This CDR3 region has 15 residues. Germline V gene sequence: CDR1 MGHRA, CDR2 YSYEKL. V lost 0 bases to trimming and J lost 6 bases, with 15 bases between them.

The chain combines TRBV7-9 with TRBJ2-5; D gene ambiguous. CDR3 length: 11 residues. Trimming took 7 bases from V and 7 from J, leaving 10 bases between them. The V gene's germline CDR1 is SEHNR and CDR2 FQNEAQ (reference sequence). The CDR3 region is CASTLELTQYF. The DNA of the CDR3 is TGTGCCAGCACCTTGGAGTTGACCCAGTACTTC.